This T cell receptor (beta chain) was obtained from a study of graft-versus-host responses after intestinal transplantation. Study as a whole: Recipients uniformly received anti-thymocyte globulin induction, followed by tacrolimus and steroids for around 3 years. Study observations and caveats: Marrow from the recipient contained GvH clones, some of which had appeared first in ileum or blood. Peak GvH clone levels in circulation were associated with early post-transplant HvG declines.

Using immunoSEQ multiplex PCR, the repertoire was profiled, and TCRdb retains in-frame clones only, with some absent. The sample shows around 93,000 clones, around nine tenths of them seen only once. Remarks on this clone: Its antigen is still unknown.

This CDR3 is 14 amino acids long. Germline V gene data show CDR1 as MNHEY and CDR2 as SVGAGI. The germline V and J ends were trimmed by 1 base and 6 bases, with 13 bases remaining between them. This TCR was recovered from a human donor who received an intestinal transplant. The specimen comprised unstimulated CD8+ T cells sorted from spleen or lymph node cells, sampled before intestinal transplant. The chain has TRBV6-5 and TRBJ2-7; perhaps D is TRBD1 or TRBD2 (5 bases each). CDR3 loop: CASSYYQGSGEQYF. DNA for the CDR3: TGTGCCAGCAGTTACTATCAGGGAAGCGGCGAGCAGTACTTC.